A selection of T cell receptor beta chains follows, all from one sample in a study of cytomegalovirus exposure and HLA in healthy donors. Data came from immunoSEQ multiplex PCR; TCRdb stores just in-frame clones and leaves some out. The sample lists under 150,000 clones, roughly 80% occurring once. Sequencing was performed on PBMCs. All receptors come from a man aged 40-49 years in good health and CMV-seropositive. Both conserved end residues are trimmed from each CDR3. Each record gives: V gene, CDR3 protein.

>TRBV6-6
ASPREEGGTEAF
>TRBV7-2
ASSLTGLGNTIY
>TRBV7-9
ASSFRGGVYNEQF
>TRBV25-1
AVVDIYEQY
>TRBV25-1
ASSGLQGARTEAF
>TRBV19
ASSVQGPPSSYEQY
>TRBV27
ASSSRTGGGNEQF
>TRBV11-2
ASSLARGGGSGELF
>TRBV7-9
ASSLNGRGYT
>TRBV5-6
ASSLGTTPNQPQH
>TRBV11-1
ASSLRKNTEAF
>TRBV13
ASSSYRGSGANVLT
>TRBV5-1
ASSWTGDSNQPQH
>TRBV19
ASSILADFTLPQGNYGYT
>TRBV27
ASSSWGLGIYNEQF
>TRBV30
ACAPGQPPEQY
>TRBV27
ASRRDRWSYEQY
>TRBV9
ASSILAGGPYGTDTQY
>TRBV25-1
ASTREGRSETQY
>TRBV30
AWSTQMGREAF
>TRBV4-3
ASSQTQGLNYGYT
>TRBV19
ASLDRGDQETQY